This TCR beta chain came from a study of cytotoxic CD8 clonotypes in ibrutinib-treated CLL. This clone was counted between two and nine times. Clones were read by immunoSEQ multiplex PCR, and TCRdb kept only the in-frame ones, dropping some. The sample lists hundreds of thousands of clones, under 80% occurring once. Sequenced material: PBMCs, taken after 24 months of ibrutinib treatment. The TCR was taken from a human donor with chronic lymphocytic leukemia.

Here the CDR3 DNA reads TGCGCCAGCAGCCAAGATGCCAGGGAGCTGTTTTTT. Translated: CASSQDARELFF. The rearrangement joins TRBV4-1 to TRBJ2-2, with D unresolved. Looked up from germline, CDR1 is MGHRA and CDR2 is YSYEKL. The CDR3 is 12 residues long. Trimming left V 0 bases short and J 9 bases short, with 5 bases between.